The 21 T cell receptor beta chains in this list originate from one sample, sequenced in a study of blood T cell repertoires in COVID-19. Repertoires were generated with immunoSEQ multiplex PCR, while TCRdb's copy carries only in-frame clones and drops some. Here the sample spans around 88,000 clones, 80% being singletons. Sample: peripheral blood. The receptors stem from a man aged 50-60 years who had recovered from COVID-19.

The chain links TRBV4-1 to TRBJ1-1; D is ambiguous. The CDR3 is 15 residues long. The ends were cut back, 0 bases at V and 4 bases at J, with 12 bases in the middle. Germline V gene data show CDR1 as MGHRA and CDR2 as YSYEKL. The CDR3 region is CASSQDPPSRTEAFF. CDR3 nucleotides: TGCGCCAGCAGCCAAGACCCCCCGAGCCGCACTGAAGCTTTCTTT.

About this clone: A junction boundary mismatches the germline segment, possibly from a read error. J is TRBJ2-1 and V is TRBV28; TRBD2 aligns across 10 bases. This CDR3 is 13 amino acids long. CDR1 is MDHEN, CDR2 SYDVKM, per germline. The CDR3, as DNA: TGTGCCAGCAGAGAAAGACTAGCGGGCGTGGCAGTCTTC. Translating it yields CASRERLAGVAVF. The whole variable domain, filled in from reference TRBV28 and TRBJ2-1, reads DVKVTQSSRYLVKRTGEKVFLECVQDMDHENMFWYRQDPGLGLRLIYFSYDVKMKEKGDIPEGYSVSREKKERFSLILESASTNQTSMYLCASRERLAGVAVFGPGTRLTVL.

The V and J genes are TRBV21-1 and TRBJ2-7; no check of the table's D call, TRBD1, against the DNA was made. TRBV21-1 is given as a pseudogene. The CDR3 spans 17 residues. CDR3 sequence (DNA): TGTGCCAGCAGCAAATATTGTAGTGACAGGGGCTACACGGAGCAGTACTTC. This gives the protein CASSKYCSDRGYTEQYF.

In DNA, the CDR3 is TGTGCCAGCAGCTCGACAGGGAACTATGGCTACACCTTC. This translates into CASSSTGNYGYTF. The chain employs TRBV11-1 and TRBJ1-2, with 7 nucleotides matching TRBD1. V lost 4 bases, J lost 2 bases, and 1 base stayed unmatched. CDR1 SGHAT and CDR2 FQDESV come from the germline V gene (reference sequence). CDR3 length equals 13 residues.

The V and J genes are TRBV7-2 and TRBJ2-2, with a possible D match to TRBD2 (6 bases). Germline V gives CDR1 SGHTA, CDR2 FQGNSA. This CDR3 contains 16 residues. V was trimmed by 1 base and J by 5 bases, leaving 14 bases between them. CDR3 amino acids: CASSLVRLGRTGELFF. In DNA form, the CDR3 reads TGTGCCAGCAGCTTAGTGAGACTAGGAAGGACCGGGGAGCTGTTTTTT.

The genes are TRBV9 and TRBJ1-5; perhaps TRBD1 as D (6 bases). The CDR3 is made up of 16 amino acids. Germline-derived CDR1 and CDR2 are SGDLS and YYNGEE. V gave up 0 bases and J gave up 6 bases, with 16 bases separating them. CDR3 in amino acids: CASSVGAGVLPQPQHF. CDR3 DNA sequence: TGTGCCAGCAGCGTAGGGGCAGGGGTTCTCCCTCAGCCCCAGCATTTT. Looking up the rest from reference TRBV9 and TRBJ1-5 gives the full variable domain: DSGVTQTPKHLITATGQRVTLRCSPRSGDLSVYWYQQSLDQGLQFLIQYYNGEERAKGNILERFSAQQFPDLHSELNLSSLELGDSALYFCASSVGAGVLPQPQHFGDGTRLSIL.

V is TRBV28 and J is TRBJ2-3, with D perhaps TRBD1 (5 bases). V was cut by 3 bases and J by 2 bases, with 9 bases left in between. This CDR3 region has 14 residues. CDR1 is MDHEN, CDR2 SYDVKM, per germline. CDR3 amino acids: CASSFIQATDTQYF. The CDR3 DNA reads as TGTGCCAGCAGTTTCATACAGGCCACAGATACGCAGTATTTT.

V usage is TRBV5-6 and J usage is TRBJ2-2, with 7 bases aligning to TRBD2. Germline V lookup: CDR1 SGHDT, CDR2 YYEEEE. The CDR3 loop spans 15 amino acids. The junction had 6 bases not matched to a gene; V was cut back by 3 bases and J by 4 bases. The CDR3 region has the DNA TGTGCCAGCAGCTCGGGGGGTGAACTCACCGGGGAGCTGTTTTTT. It yields the protein CASSSGGELTGELFF. Full variable domain (remainder filled in from reference TRBV5-6 and TRBJ2-2): DAGVTQSPTHLIKTRGQQVTLRCSPKSGHDTVSWYQQALGQGPQFIFQYYEEEERQRGNFPDRFSGHQFPNYSSELNVNALLLGDSALYLCASSSGGELTGELFFGEGSRLTVL.

The rearrangement links TRBV12-3 or TRBV12-4 to TRBJ1-4; TRBD1 aligns across 7 bases. The V gene end was trimmed by 6 bases and the J gene end by 9 bases; junction bases not matched to a gene: 7. The CDR3 runs 13 residues. The CDR3 bases are TGTGCCAGCAGCCAAGACAGGGCGCAAAAACTGTTTTTT. Translating it yields CASSQDRAQKLFF.

This clone was counted between two and nine times. This chain links TRBV6-2 or TRBV6-3 with TRBJ1-2; tentatively, D is TRBD1 (6 bases). Trimming shortened V by 2 bases and J by 6 bases, and 10 bases separated the two germline ends. The CDR3 runs to 13 residues. The germline CDR1 and CDR2 sequences are MNHEY and SVGEGT. CDR3 residues: CASSYGQLDGYTF. CDR3 sequence (DNA): TGTGCCAGCAGTTACGGACAGCTCGATGGCTACACCTTC.

This clone was recorded a few times. V gene TRBV7-3 combines with J gene TRBJ2-6, with D possibly matching TRBD1 (6 bases). Trimming cost V 5 bases and J 2 bases, with 16 bases left between them. The CDR3 covers 17 residues. Germline CDR1 SGHTA, CDR2 FQGTGA. The CDR3 is CASSQVGRTAGANVLTF. The CDR3 nucleotides read TGTGCCAGCAGCCAAGTCGGACGGACAGCTGGGGCCAACGTCCTGACTTTC.

A single count supports this clone. The chain links TRBV5-8 to TRBJ2-3; 8 positions match TRBD2. J lost 0 bases, V lost 4 bases, and 4 bases had no gene match. From germline, CDR1 is SGHTS and CDR2 YDEGEE. The CDR3 has 15 residues. The CDR3 sequence is CASSRASGSTDTQYF. CDR3 DNA: TGTGCCAGCAGCAGGGCTAGCGGGAGCACAGATACGCAGTATTTT.

The chain carries TRBV25-1 and TRBJ1-6; the D gene is possibly TRBD1 (5 bases). The ends were cut back, 4 bases at V and 10 bases at J, with 14 bases in the middle. Germline lookup yields CDR1 MGHDK and CDR2 SYGVNS. The CDR3 sequence is 14 residues long. In nucleotides, the CDR3 is TGTGCCAGCAGTGTAGGGATTGGGGCCTCACCCCTCCACTTT. Translating gives CASSVGIGASPLHF.

The rearrangement uses TRBV7-2 and TRBJ1-1; D possibly corresponds to TRBD1 (6 bases). Germline V lookup: CDR1 SGHTA, CDR2 FQGNSA. Deletions cut 1 base from V and 0 bases from J, with 6 bases between. This CDR3 region has 14 residues. The CDR3 nucleotides are TGTGCCAGCAGCTTAGGGACAGTGAACACTGAAGCTTTCTTT. This gives the protein CASSLGTVNTEAFF.

The V and J genes are TRBV4-2 and TRBJ2-3; D gene uncertain. V was cut by 0 bases and J by 1 base, with 5 bases left in between. CDR3 size: 14 residues. CDR1 is LGHNA and CDR2 is YNFKEQ in the germline V gene. CDR3 nucleotides: TGTGCCAGCAGCCAAGACTATGGCACAGATACGCAGTATTTT. Translating gives CASSQDYGTDTQYF.

The V and J genes are TRBV20-1 and TRBJ2-7; D is undetermined. The V end lost 2 bases, the J end lost 7 bases, and 9 bases lay between the germline ends. The CDR3 consists of 11 residues. Germline lookup yields CDR1 DFQATT and CDR2 SNEGSKA (reference sequence). The CDR3 DNA is TGCAGTGCTAGAACTCAGACAGAGCAGTACTTC. It translates to CSARTQTEQYF.

The chain uses TRBV27 and TRBJ2-6; 8 bases match TRBD2. The CDR3 has 16 residues. CDR1 and CDR2 from the germline V gene are MNHEY and SMNVEV (reference sequence). The V and J ends lost 4 bases and 4 bases, in that order; junction bases with no gene match: 6. The CDR3 DNA is TGTGCCAGCAGTTCCCAACTAGCGGCCGGGGCCAACGTCCTGACTTTC. Residues: CASSSQLAAGANVLTF.

The gene calls are TRBV7-2 and TRBJ2-1, with TRBD2 matching 8 bases. CDR3 length: 15 amino acids. CDR1 SGHTA and CDR2 FQGNSA come from the germline V gene. V gave up 6 bases and J gave up 8 bases; unmatched junction bases: 12. The CDR3 nucleotides read TGTGCCAGCAGGGGGGGGCTAGCGGGTCGCGATGAGCAGTTCTTC. It specifies CASRGGLAGRDEQFF.

The genes are TRBV20-1 and TRBJ2-5; no clear D. Trimming took 4 bases from V and 9 from J, leaving 12 bases between them. CDR3 length: 11 amino acids. Per germline, CDR1 DFQATT and CDR2 SNEGSKA (reference sequence). The CDR3 coding sequence is TGCAGTGCTAATTTTCTAGGAGCCCAGTACTTC. Its translation: CSANFLGAQYF.

This chain joins TRBV7-2 and TRBJ1-1, with 7 bases aligning to TRBD1. Germline loops: CDR1 SGHTA, CDR2 FQGNSA. The CDR3 spans 16 residues. J was trimmed by 6 bases and V by 6 bases; bases with no gene match: 16. The CDR3 nucleotides are TGTGCCAGCAGTCGCACAGAATCGACAGGGCTCCCTGAAGCTTTCTTT. Amino acid sequence: CASSRTESTGLPEAFF.

V and J are TRBV4-3 and TRBJ1-2; 9 bases are shared with TRBD1. Germline V gene data show CDR1 as LGHNA and CDR2 as YSLEER. V lost 7 bases, J lost 7 bases, and 13 bases stayed unmatched. The CDR3 sequence is 15 residues long. The CDR3 region has the DNA TGCGCCAGCACCGCAACACCGGGACAGGGTAGTGGCTACACCTTC. It codes for CASTATPGQGSGYTF.